The clone carrying this T cell receptor (beta chain) came up many times. Its antigen is undetermined. The record originates from a study of T-cell reconstitution after alpha-beta-depleted transplantation in children. Preparing the TCRbeta library involved the use of unique molecular identifiers. TCRdb passed the PCR reads through MiXCR, listing each CDR3 protein once. This sample has about 300,000 distinct CDR3 sequences, with around a tenth found just once. Points from the study as a whole: Several patients had high TCRbeta diversity at day 60; it came from surviving recipient T cells and thymic progenitors.

The CDR3 spans 14 residues. Per the germline V gene, CDR1 is SQVTM and CDR2 is ANQGSEA. With V trimmed by 4 bases and J by 3 bases, 7 bases remained unmatched. This chain connects TRBV29-1 to TRBJ2-5; 8 nucleotides line up with TRBD1. This clonotype was obtained from a boy younger than two with acute myeloid leukemia, due to receive a stem cell transplant. Sequences were derived from PBMCs, sampled before TCRalphabeta/CD19-depleted stem cell transplant. The CDR3 coding sequence is TGCAGCGTTGGCCCGGGACAGGCGAAAGAGACCCAGTACTTC. Its translation: CSVGPGQAKETQYF.